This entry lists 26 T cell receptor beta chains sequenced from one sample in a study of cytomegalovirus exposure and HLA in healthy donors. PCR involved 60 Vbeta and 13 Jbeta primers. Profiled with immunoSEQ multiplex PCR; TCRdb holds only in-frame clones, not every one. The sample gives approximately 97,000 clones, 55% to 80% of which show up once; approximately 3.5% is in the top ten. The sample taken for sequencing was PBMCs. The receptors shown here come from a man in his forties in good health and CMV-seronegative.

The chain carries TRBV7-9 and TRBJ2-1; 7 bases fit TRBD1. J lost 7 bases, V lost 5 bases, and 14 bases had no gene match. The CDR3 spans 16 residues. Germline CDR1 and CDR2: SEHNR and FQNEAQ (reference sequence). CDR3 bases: TGTGCCAGCAGCGACCCCCCGGTACAGGGGAAGAATGAGCAGTTCTTC. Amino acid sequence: CASSDPPVQGKNEQFF.

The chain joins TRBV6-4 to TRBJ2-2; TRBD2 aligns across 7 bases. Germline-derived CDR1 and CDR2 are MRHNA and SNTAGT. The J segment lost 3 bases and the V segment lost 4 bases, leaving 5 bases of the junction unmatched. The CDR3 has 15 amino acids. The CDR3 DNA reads TGTGCCAGCAGTGTGGCGGGGGAACACACCGGGGAGCTGTTTTTT. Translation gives CASSVAGEHTGELFF.

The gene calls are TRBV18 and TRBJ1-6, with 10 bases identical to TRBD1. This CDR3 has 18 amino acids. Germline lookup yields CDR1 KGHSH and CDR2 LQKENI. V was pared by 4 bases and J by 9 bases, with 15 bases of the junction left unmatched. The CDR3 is CASSLIDRGLSKGSPLHF. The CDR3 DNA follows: TGTGCCAGCTCACTAATCGACAGGGGGCTAAGTAAGGGTTCACCCCTCCACTTT.

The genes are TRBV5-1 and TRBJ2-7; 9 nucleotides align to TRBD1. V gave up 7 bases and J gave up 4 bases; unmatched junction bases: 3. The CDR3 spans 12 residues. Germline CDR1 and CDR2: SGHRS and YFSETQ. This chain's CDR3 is CASRDRVYEQYF. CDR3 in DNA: TGCGCCAGCCGGGACAGGGTGTACGAGCAGTACTTC. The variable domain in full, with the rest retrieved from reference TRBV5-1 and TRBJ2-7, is KAGVTQTPRYLIKTRGQQVTLSCSPISGHRSVSWYQQTPGQGLQFLFEYFSETQRNKGNFPGRFSGRQFSNSRSEMNVSTLELGDSALYLCASRDRVYEQYFGPGTRLTVT.

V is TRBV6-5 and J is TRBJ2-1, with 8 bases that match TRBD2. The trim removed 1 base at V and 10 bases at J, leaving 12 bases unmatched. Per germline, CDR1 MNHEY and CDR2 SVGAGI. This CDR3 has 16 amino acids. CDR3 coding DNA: TGTGCCAGCAGTTACTATGCTAGCGGGCCCCCCGTGGAGCAGTTCTTC. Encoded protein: CASSYYASGPPVEQFF.

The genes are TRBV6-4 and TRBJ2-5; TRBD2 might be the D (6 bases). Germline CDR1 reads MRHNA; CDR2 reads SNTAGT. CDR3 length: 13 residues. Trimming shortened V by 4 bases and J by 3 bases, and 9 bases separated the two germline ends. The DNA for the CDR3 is TGTGCCAGCAGTGTGACTAGTGAAGAGACCCAGTACTTC. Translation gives CASSVTSEETQYF.

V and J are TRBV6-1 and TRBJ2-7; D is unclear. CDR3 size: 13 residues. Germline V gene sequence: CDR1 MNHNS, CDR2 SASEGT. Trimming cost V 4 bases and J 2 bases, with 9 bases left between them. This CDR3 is CASSGPETYEQYF. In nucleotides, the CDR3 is TGTGCCAGCAGTGGGCCAGAAACCTACGAGCAGTACTTC.

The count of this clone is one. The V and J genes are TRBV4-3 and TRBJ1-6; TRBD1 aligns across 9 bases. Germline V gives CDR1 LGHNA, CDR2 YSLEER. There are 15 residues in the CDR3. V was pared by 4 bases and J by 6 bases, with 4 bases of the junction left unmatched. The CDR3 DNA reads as TGCGCCAGCAGCCCCGGGACAGGGTTTAATTCACCCCTCCACTTT. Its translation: CASSPGTGFNSPLHF.

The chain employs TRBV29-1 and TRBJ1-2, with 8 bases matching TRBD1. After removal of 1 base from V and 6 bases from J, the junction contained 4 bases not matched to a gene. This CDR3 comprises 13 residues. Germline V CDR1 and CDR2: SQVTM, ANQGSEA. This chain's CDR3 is CSVEGAGGDGYTF. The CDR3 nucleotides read TGCAGCGTTGAAGGTGCAGGGGGCGATGGCTACACCTTC. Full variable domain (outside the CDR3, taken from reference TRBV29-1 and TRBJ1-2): SAVISQKPSRDICQRGTSLTIQCQVDSQVTMMFWYRQQPGQSLTLIATANQGSEATYESGFVIDKFPISRPNLTFSTLTVSNMSPEDSSIYLCSVEGAGGDGYTFGSGTRLTVV.

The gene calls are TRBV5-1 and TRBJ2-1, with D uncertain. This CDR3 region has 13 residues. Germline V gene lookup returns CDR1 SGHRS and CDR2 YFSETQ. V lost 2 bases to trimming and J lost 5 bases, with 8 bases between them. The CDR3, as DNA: TGCGCCAGCAGCTTAATCCCTCACAATGAGCAGTTCTTC. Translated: CASSLIPHNEQFF.

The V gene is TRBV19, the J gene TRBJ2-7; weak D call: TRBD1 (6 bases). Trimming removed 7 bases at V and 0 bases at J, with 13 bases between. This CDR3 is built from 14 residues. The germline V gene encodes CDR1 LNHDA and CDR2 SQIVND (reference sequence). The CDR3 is CASNENRDSYEQYF. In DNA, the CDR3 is TGTGCCAGTAACGAAAACAGGGACTCCTACGAGCAGTACTTC.

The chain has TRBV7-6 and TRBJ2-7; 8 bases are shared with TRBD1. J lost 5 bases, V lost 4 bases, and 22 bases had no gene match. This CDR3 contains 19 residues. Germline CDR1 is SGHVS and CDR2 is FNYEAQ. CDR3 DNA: TGTGCCAGCAGCTCCCAAATCAGGGGGCGGATGTATAGCGGTCACGAGCAGTACTTC. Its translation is CASSSQIRGRMYSGHEQYF.

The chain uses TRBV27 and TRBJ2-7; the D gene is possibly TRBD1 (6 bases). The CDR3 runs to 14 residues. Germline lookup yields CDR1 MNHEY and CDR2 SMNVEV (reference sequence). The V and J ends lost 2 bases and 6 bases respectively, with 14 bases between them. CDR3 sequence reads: CASSLQGSPTEQYF. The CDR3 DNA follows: TGTGCCAGCAGTTTACAGGGGAGTCCGACCGAGCAGTACTTC.

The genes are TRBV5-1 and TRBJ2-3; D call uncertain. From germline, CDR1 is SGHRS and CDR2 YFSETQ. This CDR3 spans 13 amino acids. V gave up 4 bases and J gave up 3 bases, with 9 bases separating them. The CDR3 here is CASSPSGTDTQYF. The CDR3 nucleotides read TGCGCCAGCAGCCCTTCCGGGACAGATACGCAGTATTTT.

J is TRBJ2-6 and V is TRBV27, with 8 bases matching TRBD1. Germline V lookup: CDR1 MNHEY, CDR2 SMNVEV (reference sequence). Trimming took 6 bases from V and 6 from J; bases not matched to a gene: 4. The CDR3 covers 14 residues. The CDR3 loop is CASSHRGEANVLTF. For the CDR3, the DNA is TGTGCCAGCAGCCACAGGGGGGAGGCCAACGTCCTGACTTTC. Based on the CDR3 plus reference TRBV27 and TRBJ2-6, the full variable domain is EAQVTQNPRYLITVTGKKLTVTCSQNMNHEYMSWYRQDPGLGLRQIYYSMNVEVTDKGDVPEGYKVSRKEKRNFPLILESPSPNQTSLYFCASSHRGEANVLTFGAGSRLTVL.

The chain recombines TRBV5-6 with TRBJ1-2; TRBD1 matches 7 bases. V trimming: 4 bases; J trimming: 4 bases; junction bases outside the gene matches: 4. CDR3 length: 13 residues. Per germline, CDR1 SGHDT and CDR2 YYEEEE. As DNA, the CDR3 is TGTGCCAGCAGCCAGGGACAGCTCTATGGCTACACCTTC. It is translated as CASSQGQLYGYTF. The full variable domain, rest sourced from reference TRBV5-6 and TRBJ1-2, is DAGVTQSPTHLIKTRGQQVTLRCSPKSGHDTVSWYQQALGQGPQFIFQYYEEEERQRGNFPDRFSGHQFPNYSSELNVNALLLGDSALYLCASSQGQLYGYTFGSGTRLTVV.

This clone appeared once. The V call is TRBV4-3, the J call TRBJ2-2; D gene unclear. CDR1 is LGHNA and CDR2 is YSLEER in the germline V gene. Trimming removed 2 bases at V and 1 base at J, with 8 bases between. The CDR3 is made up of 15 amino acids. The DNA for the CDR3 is TGCGCCAGCAGCCAATATCCAGGGAACACCGGGGAGCTGTTTTTT. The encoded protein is CASSQYPGNTGELFF.

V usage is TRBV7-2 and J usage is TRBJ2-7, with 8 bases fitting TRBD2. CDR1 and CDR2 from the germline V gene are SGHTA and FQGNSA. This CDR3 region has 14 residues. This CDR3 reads CAVGGAGGSYEQYF. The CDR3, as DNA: TGTGCAGTCGGGGGGGCCGGCGGATCCTACGAGCAGTACTTC.

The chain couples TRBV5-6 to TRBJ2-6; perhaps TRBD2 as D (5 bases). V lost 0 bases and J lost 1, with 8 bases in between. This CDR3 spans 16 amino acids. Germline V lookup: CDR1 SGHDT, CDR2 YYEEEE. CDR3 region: CASSLVGGSGANVLTF. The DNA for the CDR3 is TGTGCCAGCAGCTTGGTCGGCGGGTCTGGGGCCAACGTCCTGACTTTC.

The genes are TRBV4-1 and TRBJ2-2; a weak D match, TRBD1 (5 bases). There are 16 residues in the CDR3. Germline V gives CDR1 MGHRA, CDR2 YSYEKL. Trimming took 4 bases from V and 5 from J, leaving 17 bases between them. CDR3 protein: CASSPRLGARTGELFF. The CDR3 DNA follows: TGCGCCAGCAGCCCCAGGTTAGGGGCCCGGACCGGGGAGCTGTTTTTT.

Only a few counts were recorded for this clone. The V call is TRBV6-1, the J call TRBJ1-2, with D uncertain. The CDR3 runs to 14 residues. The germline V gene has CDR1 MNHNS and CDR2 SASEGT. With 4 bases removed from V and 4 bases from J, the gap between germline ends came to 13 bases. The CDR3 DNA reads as TGTGCCAGCAGTGCCTTCCAAGCCACCTATGGCTACACCTTC. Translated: CASSAFQATYGYTF.

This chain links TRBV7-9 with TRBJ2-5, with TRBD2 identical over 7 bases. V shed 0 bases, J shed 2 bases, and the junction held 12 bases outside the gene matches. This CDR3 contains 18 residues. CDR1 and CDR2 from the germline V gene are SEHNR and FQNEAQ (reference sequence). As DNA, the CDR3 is TGTGCCAGCAGCTTAGCGCTATCAGCGGGAAAATTACAAGAGACCCAGTACTTC. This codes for CASSLALSAGKLQETQYF.

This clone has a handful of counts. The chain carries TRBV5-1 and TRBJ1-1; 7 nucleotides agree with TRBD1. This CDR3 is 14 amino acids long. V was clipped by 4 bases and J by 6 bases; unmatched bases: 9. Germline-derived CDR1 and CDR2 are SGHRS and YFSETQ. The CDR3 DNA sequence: TGCGCCAGCAGCCCGGGACAGCTGGGCGCTGAAGCTTTCTTT. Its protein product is CASSPGQLGAEAFF.

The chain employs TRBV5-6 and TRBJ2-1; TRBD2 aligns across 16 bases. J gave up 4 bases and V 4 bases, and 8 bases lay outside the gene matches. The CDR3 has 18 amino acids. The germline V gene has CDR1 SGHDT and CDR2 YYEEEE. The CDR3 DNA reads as TGTGCCAGCAGCCCAGGGACTAGCGGGGGGGCCGCATACAATGAGCAGTTCTTC. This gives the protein CASSPGTSGGAAYNEQFF. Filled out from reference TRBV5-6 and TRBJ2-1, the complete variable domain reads DAGVTQSPTHLIKTRGQQVTLRCSPKSGHDTVSWYQQALGQGPQFIFQYYEEEERQRGNFPDRFSGHQFPNYSSELNVNALLLGDSALYLCASSPGTSGGAAYNEQFFGPGTRLTVL.

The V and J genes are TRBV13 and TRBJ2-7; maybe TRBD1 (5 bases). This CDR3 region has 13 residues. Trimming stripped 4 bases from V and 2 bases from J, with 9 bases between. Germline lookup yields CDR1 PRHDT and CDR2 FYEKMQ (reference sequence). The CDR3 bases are TGTGCCAGCAGCTCCGAAGGGGCCTACGAGCAGTACTTC. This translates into CASSSEGAYEQYF.

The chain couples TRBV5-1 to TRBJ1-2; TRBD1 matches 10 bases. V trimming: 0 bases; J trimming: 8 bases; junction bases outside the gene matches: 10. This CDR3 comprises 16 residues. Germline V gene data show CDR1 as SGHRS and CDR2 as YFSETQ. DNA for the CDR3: TGCGCCAGCAGCTTGGACCCCGGGACAGGGGATGGAGGCTACACCTTC. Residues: CASSLDPGTGDGGYTF.